This TCR beta chain was captured in a study of regulatory T cells in long-lasting Graves disease. Turning to the study itself: Patients met the persistent Graves' disease definition after over 5 years of antithyroid drugs with positive TSH receptor antibodies.

Study-level findings and limits: Persistent disease preferred TRBV28, TRBJ1-2 and TRBJ2-5. Persistent patients shared more public clonotypes (over 2,500) than new patients (about 1,000).

This CDR3 is 12 amino acids long. Looked up from germline, CDR1 is SGHAT and CDR2 is FQNNGV. J gave up 7 bases and V 8 bases, and 8 bases lay outside the gene matches. Noted time point: persistent/refractory GD, antithyroid drugs over 5 years with positive TRAb. PBMC RNA served as the TCR library source. In this sample, this clonotype turned up many times. Its matching antigen is unknown. According to the study, TCR beta libraries were built with iRepertoire HTBI primers and CDR3-region Arm-PCR. One entry per CDR3 protein, called by TCRdb with MiXCR from the multiplex PCR reads. The sample has a few hundred thousand distinct CDR3 sequences, around 23% seen once.

Sequenced here: peripheral blood mononuclear cells (PBMCs), sampled when the disease was refractory, from a patient treated with antithyroid drugs. The receptor's source is a woman between 40 and 55 years old with Graves disease. The V call is TRBV11-2, the J call TRBJ2-7; 7 bases align to TRBD1. The CDR3 is CASSTGLEEQYF. In DNA, the CDR3 is TGTGCCAGCTCGACAGGGTTAGAGGAGCAGTACTTC.